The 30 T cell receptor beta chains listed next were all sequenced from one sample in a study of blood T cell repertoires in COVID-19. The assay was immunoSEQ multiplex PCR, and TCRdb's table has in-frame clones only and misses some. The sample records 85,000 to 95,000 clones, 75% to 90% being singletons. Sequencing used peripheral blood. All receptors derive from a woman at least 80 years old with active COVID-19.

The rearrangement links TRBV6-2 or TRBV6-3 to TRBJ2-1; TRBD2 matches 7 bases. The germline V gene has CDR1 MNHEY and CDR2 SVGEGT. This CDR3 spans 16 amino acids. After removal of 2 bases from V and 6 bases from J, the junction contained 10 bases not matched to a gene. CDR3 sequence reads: CASSYPRVAGVNEQFF. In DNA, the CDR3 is TGTGCCAGCAGTTACCCTCGAGTAGCGGGCGTCAATGAGCAGTTCTTC.

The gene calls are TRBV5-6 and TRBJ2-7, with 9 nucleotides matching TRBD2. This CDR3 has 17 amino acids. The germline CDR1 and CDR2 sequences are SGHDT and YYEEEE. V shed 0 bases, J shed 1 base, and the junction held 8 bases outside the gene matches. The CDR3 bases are TGTGCCAGCAGCTTGGCCGAGGAAGCGGGAGGATCCTACGAGCAGTACTTC. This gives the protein CASSLAEEAGGSYEQYF. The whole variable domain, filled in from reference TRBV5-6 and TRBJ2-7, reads DAGVTQSPTHLIKTRGQQVTLRCSPKSGHDTVSWYQQALGQGPQFIFQYYEEEERQRGNFPDRFSGHQFPNYSSELNVNALLLGDSALYLCASSLAEEAGGSYEQYFGPGTRLTVT.

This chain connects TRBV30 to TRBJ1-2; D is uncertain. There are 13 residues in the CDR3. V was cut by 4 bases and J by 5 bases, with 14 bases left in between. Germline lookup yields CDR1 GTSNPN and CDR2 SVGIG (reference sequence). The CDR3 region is CAWIGGREYGYTF. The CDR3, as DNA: TGTGCCTGGATTGGAGGAAGGGAGTATGGCTACACCTTC.

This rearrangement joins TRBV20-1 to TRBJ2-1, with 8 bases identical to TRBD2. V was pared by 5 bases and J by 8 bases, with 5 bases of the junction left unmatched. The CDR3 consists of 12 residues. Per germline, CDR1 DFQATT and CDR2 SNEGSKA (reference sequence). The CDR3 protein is CSARGLADEQFF. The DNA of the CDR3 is TGCAGTGCTCGTGGACTAGCCGATGAGCAGTTCTTC.

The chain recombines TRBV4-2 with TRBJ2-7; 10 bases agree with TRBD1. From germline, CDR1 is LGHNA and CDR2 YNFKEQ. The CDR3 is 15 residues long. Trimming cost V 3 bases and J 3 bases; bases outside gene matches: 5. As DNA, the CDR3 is TGTGCCAGCAGCCACCCGACAGGGGGCGACTACGAGCAGTACTTC. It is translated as CASSHPTGGDYEQYF.

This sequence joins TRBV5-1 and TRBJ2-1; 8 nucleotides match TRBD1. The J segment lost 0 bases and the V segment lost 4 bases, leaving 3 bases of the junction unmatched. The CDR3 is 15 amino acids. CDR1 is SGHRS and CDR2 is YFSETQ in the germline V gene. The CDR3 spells CASSRTGNSYNEQFF. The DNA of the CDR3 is TGCGCCAGCAGCCGGACAGGGAACTCCTACAATGAGCAGTTCTTC.

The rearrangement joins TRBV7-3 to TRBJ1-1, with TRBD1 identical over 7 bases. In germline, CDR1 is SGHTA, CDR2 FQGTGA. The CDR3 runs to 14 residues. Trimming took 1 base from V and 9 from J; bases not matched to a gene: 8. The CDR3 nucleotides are TGTGCCAGCAGCTTAAAAGGGACAGACGGGAAAGCTTTCTTT. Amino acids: CASSLKGTDGKAFF.

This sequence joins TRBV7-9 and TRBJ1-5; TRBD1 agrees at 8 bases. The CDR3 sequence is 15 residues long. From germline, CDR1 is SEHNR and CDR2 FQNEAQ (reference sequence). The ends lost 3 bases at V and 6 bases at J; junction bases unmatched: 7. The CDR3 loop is CASSFGQGSFQPQHF. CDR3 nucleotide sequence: TGTGCCAGCAGCTTCGGACAGGGATCGTTTCAGCCCCAGCATTTT.

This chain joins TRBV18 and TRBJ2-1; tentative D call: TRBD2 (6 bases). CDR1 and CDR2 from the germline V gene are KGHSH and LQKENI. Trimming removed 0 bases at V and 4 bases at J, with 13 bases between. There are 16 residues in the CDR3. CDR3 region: CASSPPSGPAYNEQFF. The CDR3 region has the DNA TGTGCCAGCTCACCACCGAGCGGGCCAGCGTACAATGAGCAGTTCTTC.

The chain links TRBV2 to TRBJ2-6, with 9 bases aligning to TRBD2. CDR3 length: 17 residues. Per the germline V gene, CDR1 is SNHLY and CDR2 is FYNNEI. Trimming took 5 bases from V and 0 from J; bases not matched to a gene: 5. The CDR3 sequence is CASSQRGASSGANVLTF. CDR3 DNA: TGTGCCAGCAGTCAGCGGGGGGCCAGCTCTGGGGCCAACGTCCTGACTTTC.

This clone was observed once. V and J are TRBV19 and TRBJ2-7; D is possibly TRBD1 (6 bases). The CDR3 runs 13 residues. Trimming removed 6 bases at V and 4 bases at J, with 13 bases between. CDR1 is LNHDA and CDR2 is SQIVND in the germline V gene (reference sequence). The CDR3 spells CASSKRTVYEQYF. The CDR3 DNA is TGTGCCAGTAGCAAGAGGACAGTTTACGAGCAGTACTTC.

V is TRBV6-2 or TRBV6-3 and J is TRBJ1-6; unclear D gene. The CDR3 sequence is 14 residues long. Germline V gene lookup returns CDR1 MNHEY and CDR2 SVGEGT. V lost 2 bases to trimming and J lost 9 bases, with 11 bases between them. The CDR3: CASSYRAGLSPLHF. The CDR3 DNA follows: TGTGCCAGCAGTTACCGAGCAGGTCTTTCACCCCTCCACTTT.

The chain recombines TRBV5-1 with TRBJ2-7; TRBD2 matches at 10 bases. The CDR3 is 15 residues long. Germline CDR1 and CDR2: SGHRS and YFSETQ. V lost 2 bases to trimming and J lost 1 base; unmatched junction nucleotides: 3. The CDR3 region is CASSFLAGASYEQYF. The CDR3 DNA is TGCGCCAGCAGCTTCCTAGCGGGAGCTTCCTACGAGCAGTACTTC.

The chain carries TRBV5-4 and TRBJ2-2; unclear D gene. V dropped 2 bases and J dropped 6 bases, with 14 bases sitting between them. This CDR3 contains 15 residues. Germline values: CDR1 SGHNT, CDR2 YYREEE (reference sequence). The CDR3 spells CASSFSAASAGELFF. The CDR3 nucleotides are TGTGCCAGCAGCTTCTCTGCGGCGTCTGCCGGGGAGCTGTTTTTT.

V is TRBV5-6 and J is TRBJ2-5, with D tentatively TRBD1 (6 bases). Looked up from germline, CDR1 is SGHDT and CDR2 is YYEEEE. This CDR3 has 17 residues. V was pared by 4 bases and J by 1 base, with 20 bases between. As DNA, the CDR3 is TGTGCCAGCAGCCTCCAGGGGATTCGGCCCCTCCAAGAGACCCAGTACTTC. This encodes CASSLQGIRPLQETQYF.

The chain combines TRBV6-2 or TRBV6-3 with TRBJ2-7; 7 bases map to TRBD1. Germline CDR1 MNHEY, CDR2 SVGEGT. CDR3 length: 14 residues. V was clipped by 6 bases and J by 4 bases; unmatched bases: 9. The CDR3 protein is CASSRRQGKYEQYF. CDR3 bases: TGTGCCAGCAGCCGACGACAGGGAAAATACGAGCAGTACTTC.

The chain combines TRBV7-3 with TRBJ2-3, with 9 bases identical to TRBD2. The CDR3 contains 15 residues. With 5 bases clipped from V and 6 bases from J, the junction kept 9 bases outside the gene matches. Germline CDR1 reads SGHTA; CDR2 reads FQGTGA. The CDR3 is CASSPQTSGWDTQYF. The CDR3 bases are TGTGCCAGCAGCCCACAAACTAGCGGGTGGGATACGCAGTATTTT.

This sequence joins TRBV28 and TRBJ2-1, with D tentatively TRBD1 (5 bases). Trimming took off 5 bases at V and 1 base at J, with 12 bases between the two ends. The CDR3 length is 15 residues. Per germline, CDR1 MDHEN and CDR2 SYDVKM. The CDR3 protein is CASSAGLWSYNEQFF. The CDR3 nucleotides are TGTGCCAGCAGTGCAGGGTTATGGTCCTACAATGAGCAGTTCTTC.

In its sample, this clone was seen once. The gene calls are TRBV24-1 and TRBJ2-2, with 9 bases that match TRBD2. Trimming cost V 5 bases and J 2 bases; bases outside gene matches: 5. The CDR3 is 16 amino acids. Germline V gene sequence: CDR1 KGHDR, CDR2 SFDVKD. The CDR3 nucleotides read TGTGCCACCAGTGTCTCGACTAGCGGCAACACCGGGGAGCTGTTTTTT. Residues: CATSVSTSGNTGELFF.

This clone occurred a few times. In nucleotides, the CDR3 is TGTGCCAGCAGTGGGGACAGGGGACGATCTACAAGTGAGCAGTTCTTC. Protein product: CASSGDRGRSTSEQFF. The chain links TRBV6-1 to TRBJ2-1, with 10 bases matching TRBD1. Germline CDR1 and CDR2: MNHNS and SASEGT. The length of the CDR3 is 16 residues. The junction had 12 bases not matched to a gene; V was cut back by 4 bases and J by 9 bases.

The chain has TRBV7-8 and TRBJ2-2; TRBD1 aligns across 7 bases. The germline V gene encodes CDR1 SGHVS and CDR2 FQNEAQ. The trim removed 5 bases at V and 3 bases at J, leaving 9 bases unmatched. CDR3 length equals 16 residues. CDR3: CASSQKRDRDTGELFF. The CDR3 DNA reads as TGTGCCAGCAGCCAGAAACGGGACAGAGACACCGGGGAGCTGTTTTTT.

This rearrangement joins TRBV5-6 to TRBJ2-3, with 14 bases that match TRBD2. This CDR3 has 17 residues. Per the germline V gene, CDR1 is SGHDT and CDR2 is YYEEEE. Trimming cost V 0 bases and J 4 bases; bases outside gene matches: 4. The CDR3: CASSLGGLAGVSDTQYF. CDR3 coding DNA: TGTGCCAGCAGCTTGGGGGGACTAGCGGGAGTTTCAGATACGCAGTATTTT.

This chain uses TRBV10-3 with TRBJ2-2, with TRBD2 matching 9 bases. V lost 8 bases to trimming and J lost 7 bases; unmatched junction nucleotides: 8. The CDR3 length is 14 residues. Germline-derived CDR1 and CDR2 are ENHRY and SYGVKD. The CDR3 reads CAIDGGRAGGELFF. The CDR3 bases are TGTGCCATCGATGGCGGGAGGGCCGGCGGGGAGCTGTTTTTT.

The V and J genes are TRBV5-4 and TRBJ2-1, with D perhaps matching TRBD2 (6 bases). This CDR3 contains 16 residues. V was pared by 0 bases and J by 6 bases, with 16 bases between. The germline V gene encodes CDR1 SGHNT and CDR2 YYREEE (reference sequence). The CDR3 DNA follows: TGTGCCAGCAGCTTGGGGTCCTCCGGGAGAGGCAATGAGCAGTTCTTC. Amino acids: CASSLGSSGRGNEQFF.

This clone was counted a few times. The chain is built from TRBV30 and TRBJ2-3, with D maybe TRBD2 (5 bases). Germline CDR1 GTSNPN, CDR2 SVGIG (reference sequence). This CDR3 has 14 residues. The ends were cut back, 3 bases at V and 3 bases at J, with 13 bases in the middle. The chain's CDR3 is CAWSITEGTDTQYF. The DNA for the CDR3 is TGTGCCTGGAGCATAACTGAGGGAACAGATACGCAGTATTTT.

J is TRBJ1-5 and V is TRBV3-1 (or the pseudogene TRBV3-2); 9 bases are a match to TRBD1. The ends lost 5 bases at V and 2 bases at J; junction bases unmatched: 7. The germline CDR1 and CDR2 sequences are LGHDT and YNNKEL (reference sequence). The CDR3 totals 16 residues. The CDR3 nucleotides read TGTGCCAGCAGCTTTGGGGACAGGGTGGGCAATCAGCCCCAGCATTTT. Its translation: CASSFGDRVGNQPQHF.

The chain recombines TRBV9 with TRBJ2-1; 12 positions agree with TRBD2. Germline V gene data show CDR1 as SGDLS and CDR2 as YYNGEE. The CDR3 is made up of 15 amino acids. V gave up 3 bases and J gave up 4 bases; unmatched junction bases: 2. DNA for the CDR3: TGTGCCAGCAGCGGCCTAGCGGGAGGGTACAATGAGCAGTTCTTC. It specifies CASSGLAGGYNEQFF.

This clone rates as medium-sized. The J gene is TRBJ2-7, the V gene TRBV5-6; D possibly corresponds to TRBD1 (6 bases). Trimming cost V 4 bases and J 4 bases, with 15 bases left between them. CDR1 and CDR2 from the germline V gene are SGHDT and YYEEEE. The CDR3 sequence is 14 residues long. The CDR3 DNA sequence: TGTGCCAGCAGCGGTGAGGGGGAATTTTACGAGCAGTACTTC. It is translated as CASSGEGEFYEQYF.

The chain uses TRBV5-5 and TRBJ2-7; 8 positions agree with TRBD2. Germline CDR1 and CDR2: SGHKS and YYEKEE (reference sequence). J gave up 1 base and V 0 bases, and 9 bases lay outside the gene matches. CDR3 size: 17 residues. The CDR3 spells CASSLEVVGGRSYEQYF. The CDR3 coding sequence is TGTGCCAGCAGCTTGGAGGTAGTTGGCGGGAGGTCCTACGAGCAGTACTTC. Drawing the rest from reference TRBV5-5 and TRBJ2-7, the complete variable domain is DAGVTQSPTHLIKTRGQQVTLRCSPISGHKSVSWYQQVLGQGPQFIFQYYEKEERGRGNFPDRFSARQFPNYSSELNVNALLLGDSALYLCASSLEVVGGRSYEQYFGPGTRLTVT.

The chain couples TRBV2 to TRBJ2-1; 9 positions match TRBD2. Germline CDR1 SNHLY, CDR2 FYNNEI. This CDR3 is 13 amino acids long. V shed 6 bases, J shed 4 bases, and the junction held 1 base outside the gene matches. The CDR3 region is CASRTSGYNEQFF. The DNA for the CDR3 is TGTGCCAGCAGGACTAGCGGATACAATGAGCAGTTCTTC.